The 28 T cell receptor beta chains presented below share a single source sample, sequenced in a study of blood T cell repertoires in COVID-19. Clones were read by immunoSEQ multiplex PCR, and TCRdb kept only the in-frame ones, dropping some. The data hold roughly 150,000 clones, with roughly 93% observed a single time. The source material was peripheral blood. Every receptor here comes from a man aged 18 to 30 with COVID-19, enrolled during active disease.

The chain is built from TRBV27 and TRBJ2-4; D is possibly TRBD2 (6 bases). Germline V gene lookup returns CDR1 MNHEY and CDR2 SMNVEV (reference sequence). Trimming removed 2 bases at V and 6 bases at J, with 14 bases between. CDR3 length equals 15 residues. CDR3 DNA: TGTGCCAGCAGTTTAGGGACGGGAGCGGGAAACATTCAGTACTTC. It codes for CASSLGTGAGNIQYF.

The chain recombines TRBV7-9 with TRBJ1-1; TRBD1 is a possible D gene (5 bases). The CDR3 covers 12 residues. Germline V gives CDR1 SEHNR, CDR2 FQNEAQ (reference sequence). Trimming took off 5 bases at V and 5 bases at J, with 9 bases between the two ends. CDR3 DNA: TGTGCCAGCAGCCCCCGGGGGACTGAAGCTTTCTTT. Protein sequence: CASSPRGTEAFF.

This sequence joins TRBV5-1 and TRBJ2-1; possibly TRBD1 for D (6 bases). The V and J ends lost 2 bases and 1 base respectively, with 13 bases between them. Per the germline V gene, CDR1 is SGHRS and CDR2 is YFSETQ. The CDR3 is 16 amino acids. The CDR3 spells CASSFGWTASYNEQFF. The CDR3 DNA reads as TGCGCCAGCAGCTTTGGGTGGACAGCGTCCTACAATGAGCAGTTCTTC.

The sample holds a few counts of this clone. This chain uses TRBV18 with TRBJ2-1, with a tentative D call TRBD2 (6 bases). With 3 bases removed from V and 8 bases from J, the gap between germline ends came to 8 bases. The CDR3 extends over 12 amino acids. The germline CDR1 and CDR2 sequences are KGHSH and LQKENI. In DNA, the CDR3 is TGTGCCAGCTCACCCCGCGGGGATGAGCAGTTCTTC. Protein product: CASSPRGDEQFF.

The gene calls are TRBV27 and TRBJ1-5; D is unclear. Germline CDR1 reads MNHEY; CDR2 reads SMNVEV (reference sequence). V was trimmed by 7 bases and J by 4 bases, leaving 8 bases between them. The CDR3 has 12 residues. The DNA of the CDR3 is TGTGCCAGCAAATGGCAGAATCAGCCCCAGCATTTT. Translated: CASKWQNQPQHF.

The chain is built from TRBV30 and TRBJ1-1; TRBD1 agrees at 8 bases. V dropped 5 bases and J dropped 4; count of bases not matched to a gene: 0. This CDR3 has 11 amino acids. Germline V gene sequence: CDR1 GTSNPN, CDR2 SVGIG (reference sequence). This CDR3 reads CAWDRGTEAFF. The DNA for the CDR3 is TGTGCCTGGGACAGGGGCACTGAAGCTTTCTTT.

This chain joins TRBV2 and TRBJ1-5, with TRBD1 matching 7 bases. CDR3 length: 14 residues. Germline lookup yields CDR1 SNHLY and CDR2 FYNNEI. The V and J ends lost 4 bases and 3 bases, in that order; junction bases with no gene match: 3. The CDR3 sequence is CASSGQGYNQPQHF. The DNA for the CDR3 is TGTGCCAGCAGTGGACAGGGATACAATCAGCCCCAGCATTTT.

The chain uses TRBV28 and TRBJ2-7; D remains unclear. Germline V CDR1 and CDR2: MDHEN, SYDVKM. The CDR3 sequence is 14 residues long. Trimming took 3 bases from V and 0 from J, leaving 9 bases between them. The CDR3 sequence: CASSFGRSSYEQYF. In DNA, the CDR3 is TGTGCCAGCAGTTTTGGCCGGAGCTCCTACGAGCAGTACTTC.

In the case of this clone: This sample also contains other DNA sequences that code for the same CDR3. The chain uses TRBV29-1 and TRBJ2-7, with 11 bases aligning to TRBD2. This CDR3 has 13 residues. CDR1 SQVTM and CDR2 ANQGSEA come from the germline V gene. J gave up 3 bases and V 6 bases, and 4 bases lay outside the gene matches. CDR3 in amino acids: CSVGTSGSYEQYF. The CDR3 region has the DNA TGCAGCGTCGGGACTAGCGGTAGCTACGAGCAGTACTTC.

The CDR3 region has the DNA TGTGCCAGTGAAGGAGGCACCTACGAGCAGTACTTC. Translating gives CASEGGTYEQYF. The chain employs TRBV5-6 and TRBJ2-7; D possibly corresponds to TRBD2 (5 bases). V was cut by 8 bases and J by 2 bases, with 11 bases left in between. Germline V gene data show CDR1 as SGHDT and CDR2 as YYEEEE. This CDR3 has 12 residues.

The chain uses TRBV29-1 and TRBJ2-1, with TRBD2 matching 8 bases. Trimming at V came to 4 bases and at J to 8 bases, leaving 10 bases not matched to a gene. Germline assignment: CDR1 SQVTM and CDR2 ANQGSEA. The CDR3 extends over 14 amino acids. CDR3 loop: CSVVPQREMHEQFF. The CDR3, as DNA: TGCAGCGTTGTCCCCCAGCGGGAGATGCATGAGCAGTTCTTC.

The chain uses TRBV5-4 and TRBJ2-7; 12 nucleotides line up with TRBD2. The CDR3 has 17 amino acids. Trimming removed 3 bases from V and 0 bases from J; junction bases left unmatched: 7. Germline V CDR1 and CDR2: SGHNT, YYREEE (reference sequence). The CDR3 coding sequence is TGTGCCAGCAGCTCTCAGCCGACTAGCGGGAGCTCCTACGAGCAGTACTTC. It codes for CASSSQPTSGSSYEQYF.

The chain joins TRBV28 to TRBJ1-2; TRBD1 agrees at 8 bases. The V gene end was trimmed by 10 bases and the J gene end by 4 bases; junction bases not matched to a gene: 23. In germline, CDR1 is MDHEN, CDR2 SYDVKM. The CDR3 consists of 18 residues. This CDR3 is CAIVSTGGSPIPFYGYTF. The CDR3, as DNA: TGTGCCATCGTTTCCACAGGGGGATCCCCGATCCCTTTCTATGGCTACACCTTC.

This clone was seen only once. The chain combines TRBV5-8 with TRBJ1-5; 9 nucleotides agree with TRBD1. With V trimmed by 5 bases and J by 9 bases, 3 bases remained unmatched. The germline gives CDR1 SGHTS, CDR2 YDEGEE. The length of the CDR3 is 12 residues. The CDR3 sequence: CASRRTGAPQHF. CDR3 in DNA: TGTGCCAGCAGGCGGACAGGGGCGCCCCAGCATTTT.

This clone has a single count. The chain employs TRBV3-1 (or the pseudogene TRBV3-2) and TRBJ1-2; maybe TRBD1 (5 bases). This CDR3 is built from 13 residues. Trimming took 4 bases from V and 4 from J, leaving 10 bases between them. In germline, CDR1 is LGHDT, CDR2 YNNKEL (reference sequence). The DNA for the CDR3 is TGTGCCAGCAGCCGCGACAGTCCCTATGGCTACACCTTC. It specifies CASSRDSPYGYTF.

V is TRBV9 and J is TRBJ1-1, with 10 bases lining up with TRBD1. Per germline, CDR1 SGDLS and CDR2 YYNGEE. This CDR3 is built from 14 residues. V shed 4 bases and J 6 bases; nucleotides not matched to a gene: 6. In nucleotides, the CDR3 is TGTGCCAGCAGCTTCGGACAGGGGGATTCTGAAGCTTTCTTT. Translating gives CASSFGQGDSEAFF.

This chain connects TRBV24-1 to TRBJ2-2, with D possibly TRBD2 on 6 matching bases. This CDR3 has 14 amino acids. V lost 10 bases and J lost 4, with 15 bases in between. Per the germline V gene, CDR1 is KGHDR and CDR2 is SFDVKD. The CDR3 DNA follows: TGTGCCACATGGGATGGGAGGAGCACCGGGGAGCTGTTTTTT. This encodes CATWDGRSTGELFF.

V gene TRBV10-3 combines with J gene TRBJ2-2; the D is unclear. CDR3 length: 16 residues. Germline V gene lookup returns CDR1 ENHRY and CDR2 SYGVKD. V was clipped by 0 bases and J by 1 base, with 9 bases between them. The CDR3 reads CAISESKAVNTGELFF. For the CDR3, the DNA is TGTGCCATCAGTGAGTCTAAGGCGGTGAACACCGGGGAGCTGTTTTTT.

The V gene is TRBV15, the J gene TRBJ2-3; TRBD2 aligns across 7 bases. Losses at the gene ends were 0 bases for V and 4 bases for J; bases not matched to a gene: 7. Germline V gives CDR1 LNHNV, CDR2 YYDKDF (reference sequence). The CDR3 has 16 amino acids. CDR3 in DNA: TGTGCCACCAGCAGAGATGGGGAGGGCGGGGCAGATACGCAGTATTTT. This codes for CATSRDGEGGADTQYF.

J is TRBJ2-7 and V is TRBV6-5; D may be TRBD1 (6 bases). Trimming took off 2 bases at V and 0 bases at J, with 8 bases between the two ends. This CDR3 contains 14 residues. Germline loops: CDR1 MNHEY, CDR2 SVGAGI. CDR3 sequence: CASSYRGSSYEQYF. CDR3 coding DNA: TGTGCCAGCAGTTACAGGGGGAGCTCCTACGAGCAGTACTTC.

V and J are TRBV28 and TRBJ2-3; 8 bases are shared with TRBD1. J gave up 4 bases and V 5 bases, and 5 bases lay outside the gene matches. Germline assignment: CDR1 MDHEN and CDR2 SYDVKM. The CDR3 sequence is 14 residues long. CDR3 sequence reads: CASSARTGPDTQYF. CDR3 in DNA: TGTGCCAGCAGTGCCCGGACAGGGCCAGATACGCAGTATTTT.

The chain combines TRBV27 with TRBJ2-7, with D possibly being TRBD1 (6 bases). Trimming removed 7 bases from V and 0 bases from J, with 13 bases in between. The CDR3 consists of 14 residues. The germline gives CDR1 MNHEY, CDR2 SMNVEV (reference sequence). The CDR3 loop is CASKREQGSYEQYF. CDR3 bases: TGTGCCAGCAAACGGGAACAGGGCTCCTACGAGCAGTACTTC.

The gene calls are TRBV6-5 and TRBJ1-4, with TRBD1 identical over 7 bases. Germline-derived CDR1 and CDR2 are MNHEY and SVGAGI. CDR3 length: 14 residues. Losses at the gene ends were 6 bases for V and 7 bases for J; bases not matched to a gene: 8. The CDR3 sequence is CASRQTGRIEKLFF. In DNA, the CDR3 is TGTGCCAGCAGACAGACAGGGCGGATTGAAAAACTGTTTTTT.

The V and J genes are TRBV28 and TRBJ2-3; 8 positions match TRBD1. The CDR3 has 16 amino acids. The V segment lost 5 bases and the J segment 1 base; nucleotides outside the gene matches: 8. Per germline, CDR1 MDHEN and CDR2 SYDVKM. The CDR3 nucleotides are TGTGCCAGCAGTCACTCCCCGACAGGGGGCACAGATACGCAGTATTTT. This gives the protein CASSHSPTGGTDTQYF. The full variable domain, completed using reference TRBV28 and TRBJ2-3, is DVKVTQSSRYLVKRTGEKVFLECVQDMDHENMFWYRQDPGLGLRLIYFSYDVKMKEKGDIPEGYSVSREKKERFSLILESASTNQTSMYLCASSHSPTGGTDTQYFGPGTRLTVL.

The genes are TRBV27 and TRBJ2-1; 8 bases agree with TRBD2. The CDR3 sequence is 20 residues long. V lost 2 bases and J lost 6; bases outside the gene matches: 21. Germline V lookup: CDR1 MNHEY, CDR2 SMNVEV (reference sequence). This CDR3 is CASSLEGARGGGRRRNEQFF. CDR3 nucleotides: TGTGCCAGCAGTTTAGAGGGAGCCCGGGGGGGCGGGAGGAGGCGCAATGAGCAGTTCTTC.

CDR3 DNA: TGTGCCTGGAGTTCGGGACAGGGGGTCACTGAAGCTTTCTTT. It translates to CAWSSGQGVTEAFF. The chain joins TRBV30 to TRBJ1-1; 11 positions match TRBD1. This CDR3 is 14 amino acids long. Germline CDR1 is GTSNPN and CDR2 is SVGIG (reference sequence). The trim removed 2 bases at V and 4 bases at J, leaving 3 bases unmatched.

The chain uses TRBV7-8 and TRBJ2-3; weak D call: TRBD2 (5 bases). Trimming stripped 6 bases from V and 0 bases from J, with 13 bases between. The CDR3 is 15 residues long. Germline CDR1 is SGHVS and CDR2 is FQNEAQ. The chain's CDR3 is CASSSHSVSTDTQYF. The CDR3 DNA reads TGTGCCAGCAGTTCTCATAGCGTTAGCACAGATACGCAGTATTTT.

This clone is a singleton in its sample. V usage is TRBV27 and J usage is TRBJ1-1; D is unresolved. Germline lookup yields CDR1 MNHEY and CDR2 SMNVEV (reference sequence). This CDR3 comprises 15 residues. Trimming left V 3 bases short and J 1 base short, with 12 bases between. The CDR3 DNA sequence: TGTGCCAGCAGTTTCGGGAGGACCCCGAACACTGAAGCTTTCTTT. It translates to CASSFGRTPNTEAFF.